A single sample gave rise to the 27 T cell receptor beta chains below, sequenced in a study of OX40 agonist ivuxolimab in advanced cancers. Assay used: immunoSEQ multiplex PCR; TCRdb lists only in-frame clones, some missing. The data hold 15,000 to 20,000 clones, with approximately 80% observed a single time. The sample here was CD4+ or CD8+ T cells sorted from blood, taken in a trial of the OX40 agonist ivuxolimab. The receptors come from an adult with an advanced solid tumor such as melanoma, head and neck, liver or kidney cancer.

V usage is TRBV5-1 and J usage is TRBJ1-2; the match to TRBD1 covers 8 bases. J gave up 5 bases and V 0 bases, and 0 bases lay outside the gene matches. The CDR3 consists of 13 residues. CDR1 is SGHRS, CDR2 YFSETQ, per germline. In DNA form, the CDR3 reads TGCGCCAGCAGCTTGGGGACAGGGTATGGCTACACCTTC. This encodes CASSLGTGYGYTF.

The rearrangement joins TRBV7-8 to TRBJ2-1; 10 bases match TRBD2. The CDR3 is 17 residues long. J gave up 5 bases and V 5 bases, and 12 bases lay outside the gene matches. Germline CDR1 is SGHVS and CDR2 is FQNEAQ. Written as DNA, the CDR3 is TGTGCCAGCAGCCCTTACTATTTAGCGGGAGGCCACAATGAGCAGTTCTTC. It codes for CASSPYYLAGGHNEQFF.

V and J are TRBV21-1 and TRBJ1-5. TRBV21-1 is marked as a pseudogene. This CDR3 has 17 amino acids. CDR3 protein: CASSKASGTPEEQPQHF. The DNA of the CDR3 is TGTGCCAGCAGTAAAGCCTCTGGAACTCCTGAGGAGCAGCCCCAGCATTTT.

This clone was seen more than once but under ten times. This chain uses TRBV27 with TRBJ1-4; D is possibly TRBD1 (6 bases). The ends were cut back, 5 bases at V and 7 bases at J, with 17 bases in the middle. The germline V gene encodes CDR1 MNHEY and CDR2 SMNVEV (reference sequence). The CDR3 totals 15 residues. Written as DNA, the CDR3 is TGTGCCAGCAGTCCCGGGACACCCCACCCTGAAAAACTGTTTTTT. The encoded protein is CASSPGTPHPEKLFF.

The chain joins TRBV18 to TRBJ2-2, with D perhaps TRBD1 (5 bases). The V gene's germline CDR1 is KGHSH and CDR2 LQKENI. V lost 1 base, J lost 1 base, and 7 bases lay in between. The CDR3 contains 15 residues. The CDR3 protein is CASSPQGMNTGELFF. CDR3 in DNA: TGTGCCAGCTCACCACAGGGGATGAACACCGGGGAGCTGTTTTTT.

The chain uses TRBV7-9 and TRBJ2-7; D gene uncertain. Germline V gives CDR1 SEHNR, CDR2 FQNEAQ (reference sequence). V lost 2 bases to trimming and J lost 1 base, with 9 bases between them. This CDR3 has 14 residues. CDR3 coding DNA: TGTGCCAGCAGCTTATACGGGCCTTCCTACGAGCAGTACTTC. It codes for CASSLYGPSYEQYF. The full variable domain, completed using reference TRBV7-9 and TRBJ2-7, is DTGVSQNPRHKITKRGQNVTFRCDPISEHNRLYWYRQTLGQGPEFLTYFQNEAQLEKSRLLSDRFSAERPKGSFSTLEIQRTEQGDSAMYLCASSLYGPSYEQYFGPGTRLTVT.

The gene calls are TRBV9 and TRBJ2-3, with TRBD1 as a possible D gene (6 bases). This CDR3 comprises 15 residues. Per the germline V gene, CDR1 is SGDLS and CDR2 is YYNGEE. The V end was cut by 1 base, the J end by 2 bases, with 11 bases between. The CDR3 DNA sequence: TGTGCCAGCAGCGTATGGGGGCGAATCACAGATACGCAGTATTTT. Translation gives CASSVWGRITDTQYF.

This chain's CDR3 is CASSPRESQPQHF. In DNA form, the CDR3 reads TGTGCCAGCAGCCCCAGGGAGAGTCAGCCCCAGCATTTT. The V and J genes are TRBV6-5 and TRBJ1-5; TRBD1 might be the D (5 bases). The CDR3 contains 13 residues. V was pared by 6 bases and J by 6 bases, with 12 bases between. CDR1 and CDR2 from the germline V gene are MNHEY and SVGAGI.

This clone showed up just a few times. CDR3 DNA sequence: TGTGCCAGCAGCGTAGTAGAGACAGATACGCAGTATTTT. Translation: CASSVVETDTQYF. V is TRBV9 and J is TRBJ2-3; D unresolved. CDR1 and CDR2 (germline): SGDLS, YYNGEE. The CDR3 sequence is 13 residues long. Trimming left V 0 bases short and J 3 bases short, with 5 bases between.

The genes are TRBV28 and TRBJ1-2, with D perhaps matching TRBD1 (6 bases). The CDR3 runs 16 residues. Trimming removed 5 bases at V and 4 bases at J, with 20 bases between. Germline V gene lookup returns CDR1 MDHEN and CDR2 SYDVKM. In nucleotides, the CDR3 is TGTGCCAGCAGTAGTTATAGGGCAGGGGATCCCTATGGCTACACCTTC. It translates to CASSSYRAGDPYGYTF.

The chain carries TRBV7-8 and TRBJ1-2; 7 bases agree with TRBD1. Germline V gene sequence: CDR1 SGHVS, CDR2 FQNEAQ. Unmatched junction bases numbered 11, after V lost 4 bases and J lost 12 bases. CDR3 length: 13 amino acids. The CDR3 sequence: CASSSTGTDHDTF. Here the CDR3 DNA reads TGTGCCAGCAGCTCCACCGGGACAGACCATGACACCTTC.

This chain connects TRBV9 to TRBJ2-3; D remains ambiguous. Germline loops: CDR1 SGDLS, CDR2 YYNGEE. The germline V and J ends were trimmed by 2 bases and 0 bases, with 4 bases remaining between them. The CDR3 loop spans 13 amino acids. CDR3 DNA sequence: TGTGCCAGCAGCGTTACGAGCACAGATACGCAGTATTTT. It is translated as CASSVTSTDTQYF. The full variable domain, completed using reference TRBV9 and TRBJ2-3, is DSGVTQTPKHLITATGQRVTLRCSPRSGDLSVYWYQQSLDQGLQFLIQYYNGEERAKGNILERFSAQQFPDLHSELNLSSLELGDSALYFCASSVTSTDTQYFGPGTRLTVL.

V usage is TRBV7-9 and J usage is TRBJ1-1; D is ambiguous. The CDR3 sequence is 16 residues long. V shed 4 bases and J shed 1 base, with 16 bases lying between them. Germline V gene data show CDR1 as SEHNR and CDR2 as FQNEAQ (reference sequence). The CDR3 DNA reads TGTGCCAGCAGCTCAACAAGGGATCCACCGAACACTGAAGCTTTCTTT. Its protein is CASSSTRDPPNTEAFF. Supplemented by reference TRBV7-9 and TRBJ1-1, the full variable domain reads DTGVSQNPRHKITKRGQNVTFRCDPISEHNRLYWYRQTLGQGPEFLTYFQNEAQLEKSRLLSDRFSAERPKGSFSTLEIQRTEQGDSAMYLCASSSTRDPPNTEAFFGQGTRLTVV.

The genes are TRBV6-6 and TRBJ1-5; 7 bases are a match to TRBD1. In germline, CDR1 is MNHNY, CDR2 SVGAGI (reference sequence). The CDR3 length is 14 residues. The junction had 7 bases not matched to a gene; V was cut back by 4 bases and J by 7 bases. CDR3 region: CASSLTGRGQPQHF. The DNA of the CDR3 is TGTGCCAGCAGTTTGACAGGGCGAGGGCAGCCCCAGCATTTT.

V is TRBV18 and J is TRBJ2-1; 8 positions match TRBD2. The CDR3 is 15 amino acids. Germline lookup yields CDR1 KGHSH and CDR2 LQKENI. The ends lost 2 bases at V and 8 bases at J; junction bases unmatched: 8. The chain's CDR3 is CASSPSGSIFDEQFF. The DNA for the CDR3 is TGTGCCAGCTCACCAAGCGGGAGTATTTTCGATGAGCAGTTCTTC.

Of note for this clone: A read error may account for a junction end that differs from germline. The rearrangement uses TRBV7-6 and TRBJ2-1; no reliable D call. The germline V gene encodes CDR1 SGHVS and CDR2 FNYEAQ. The CDR3 extends over 14 amino acids. CDR3 protein: CASSLALGYNEQFF. For the CDR3, the DNA is TGTGCCAGCAGTTTAGCCCTTGGCTACAATGAGCAGTTCTTC.

V is TRBV25-1 and J is TRBJ2-1; 7 nucleotides match TRBD2. This CDR3 contains 16 residues. V shed 2 bases and J 7 bases; nucleotides not matched to a gene: 11. CDR1 is MGHDK and CDR2 is SYGVNS in the germline V gene. The CDR3, as DNA: TGTGCCAGCAGTGAAGTTGGGGGGAGGGGCTATAATGAGCAGTTCTTC. As protein: CASSEVGGRGYNEQFF.

V gene TRBV11-2 combines with J gene TRBJ1-2, with 8 nucleotides matching TRBD1. V gave up 1 base and J gave up 4 bases; unmatched junction bases: 11. This CDR3 is 17 amino acids long. Germline loops: CDR1 SGHAT, CDR2 FQNNGV. As DNA, the CDR3 is TGTGCCAGCAGCTTAGGCCAAGGACAGGGCGGTGGCTATGGCTACACCTTC. Residues: CASSLGQGQGGGYGYTF.

V is TRBV4-1 and J is TRBJ2-2; D might be TRBD2 (5 bases). The CDR3 runs to 13 residues. Germline V gene sequence: CDR1 MGHRA, CDR2 YSYEKL. V gave up 3 bases and J gave up 5 bases, with 7 bases separating them. The CDR3 protein is CASSHRGTGELFF. CDR3 bases: TGCGCCAGCAGCCACCGAGGGACCGGGGAGCTGTTTTTT.

The chain carries TRBV7-7 and TRBJ2-7; TRBD2 matches at 7 bases. The CDR3 has 16 amino acids. CDR1 is SSHAT, CDR2 FNYEAQ, per germline (reference sequence). V was clipped by 4 bases and J by 4 bases; unmatched bases: 13. CDR3 DNA: TGTGCCAGCAGCTCTCAAGGGAGGGGAAATGTATACGAGCAGTACTTC. Translated: CASSSQGRGNVYEQYF. Supplemented by reference TRBV7-7 and TRBJ2-7, the full variable domain reads GAGVSQSPRYKVTKRGQDVTLRCDPISSHATLYWYQQALGQGPEFLTYFNYEAQPDKSGLPSDRFSAERPEGSISTLTIQRTEQRDSAMYRCASSSQGRGNVYEQYFGPGTRLTVT.

This clone was seen only a few times. The chain is built from TRBV5-5 and TRBJ1-3, with D maybe TRBD1 (6 bases). The CDR3 length is 15 residues. The V and J ends lost 5 bases and 4 bases respectively, with 16 bases between them. From germline, CDR1 is SGHKS and CDR2 YYEKEE (reference sequence). The CDR3, as DNA: TGTGCCAGCAGTTGGGGGCCTGGAGGGGGAAACACCATATATTTT. Amino acid sequence: CASSWGPGGGNTIYF.

This clone is a singleton in its sample. This chain joins TRBV11-2 and TRBJ2-7; D uncertain. CDR1 and CDR2 (germline): SGHAT, FQNNGV. CDR3 length: 14 amino acids. Between the trimmed V and J ends, which lost 1 base and 5 bases, there was a span of 12 bases. This CDR3 is CASSLAGLGNEQYF. CDR3 coding DNA: TGTGCCAGCAGCTTAGCCGGTCTGGGGAACGAGCAGTACTTC.

V is TRBV7-9 and J is TRBJ2-2; perhaps TRBD1 as D (6 bases). The germline V gene has CDR1 SEHNR and CDR2 FQNEAQ (reference sequence). This CDR3 region has 12 residues. Trimming shortened V by 7 bases and J by 5 bases, and 8 bases separated the two germline ends. The CDR3 DNA reads TGTGCCAGCATCCAGGGGACCGGGGAGCTGTTTTTT. Protein: CASIQGTGELFF.

The CDR3 bases are TGTGCCAGCAGTCAGTGGAATGAGCAGTTCTTC. The encoded protein is CASSQWNEQFF. V and J are TRBV27 and TRBJ2-1; no clear D gene. V was clipped by 5 bases and J by 7 bases, with 6 bases between them. This CDR3 is 11 amino acids long. The V gene's germline CDR1 is MNHEY and CDR2 SMNVEV (reference sequence).

This clone has a single count. The chain has TRBV1 and TRBJ2-1; the table's D gene call, TRBD1, was not cross checked with the DNA. TRBV1 is reported as a pseudogene. This CDR3 has 18 residues. CDR3: CTSSQPYRTGNPYNEQFF. The CDR3 DNA sequence: TGCACCAGCAGCCAACCCTACCGGACAGGGAATCCCTACAATGAGCAGTTCTTC.

The rearrangement joins TRBV19 to TRBJ1-2; weak D call: TRBD1 (5 bases). There are 12 residues in the CDR3. V was clipped by 5 bases and J by 8 bases, with 12 bases between them. CDR1 and CDR2 from the germline V gene are LNHDA and SQIVND (reference sequence). The CDR3 loop is CASSPDSGGYTF. Written as DNA, the CDR3 is TGTGCCAGTAGTCCCGACAGTGGAGGCTACACCTTC.

This rearrangement joins TRBV5-6 to TRBJ2-7; 7 nucleotides match TRBD1. Trimming cost V 2 bases and J 5 bases; bases outside gene matches: 7. This CDR3 is built from 14 residues. Germline CDR1 is SGHDT and CDR2 is YYEEEE. CDR3 in amino acids: CASSLGQAVHEQYF. CDR3 sequence (DNA): TGTGCCAGCAGCTTAGGACAGGCGGTCCACGAGCAGTACTTC.